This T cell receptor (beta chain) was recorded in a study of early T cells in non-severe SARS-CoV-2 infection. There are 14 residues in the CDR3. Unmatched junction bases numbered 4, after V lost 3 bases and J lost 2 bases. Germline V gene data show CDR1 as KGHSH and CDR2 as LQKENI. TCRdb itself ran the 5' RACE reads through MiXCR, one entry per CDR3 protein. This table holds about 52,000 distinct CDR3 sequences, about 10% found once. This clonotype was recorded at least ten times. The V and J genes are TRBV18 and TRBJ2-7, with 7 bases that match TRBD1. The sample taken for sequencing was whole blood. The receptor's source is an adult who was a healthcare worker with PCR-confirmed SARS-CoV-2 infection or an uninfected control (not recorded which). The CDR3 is CASSPTGNPYEQYF. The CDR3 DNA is TGTGCCAGCTCACCGACAGGGAACCCCTACGAGCAGTACTTC.